This T cell receptor (beta chain) was obtained from a study of metastatic and nonmetastatic thyroid tumors. Across the whole study: Where malignant and benign thyroid patients were concerned, repertoires were compared across blood and tumor or nodule tissue.

This clone is labeled large (0.1 to 1%). TCRdb reanalyzed the PCR reads with MiXCR. The sample lists more than 15,000 clones; roughly 20% were seen once. V lost 10 bases and J 3 bases, leaving 10 bases between the germline ends. CDR1 SNHLY and CDR2 FYNNEI come from the germline V gene. The CDR3 consists of 11 residues. Patients underwent thyroid surgery, and none had received any treatment before it. The sequencing input was adjacent normal tissue. The chain employs TRBV2 and TRBJ2-7, with a weak D call TRBD2 (6 bases). The TCR sequence derives from a female donor with papillary thyroid cancer or a benign thyroid nodule (not recorded which). Some clones in this sample may be carry-over from other donors' samples. The CDR3, as DNA: TGTGCCACCCGGGAGTACTACGAGCAGTACTTC. It encodes CATREYYEQYF.